This T cell receptor (beta chain) was found in a study of T-cell memory formation after mild COVID-19. This clonotype has only a few counts. MiXCR, applied by TCRdb to the 5' RACE reads, yields one record per CDR3 protein. Of around 210,000 distinct CDR3 sequences in the sample, 9.5% to 10% were seen once. This CDR3 comprises 13 residues. V was clipped by 0 bases and J by 5 bases, with 8 bases between them. Per the germline V gene, CDR1 is SGHRS and CDR2 is YFSETQ. This TCR was sampled from a man in his late teens or twenties who had mild COVID-19 (a few samples of this study predate the infection). Cell type and time point are not known. Sequenced material: PBMCs or a T cell subset sorted from them (not recorded which). The chain links TRBV5-1 to TRBJ1-2; D gene ambiguous. The CDR3 DNA is TGCGCCAGCAGCTTGGCTCAGACGTATGGCTACACCTTC. Translated: CASSLAQTYGYTF.